This T cell receptor (beta chain) was obtained from a study of blood T cells in healthy people across ages. The V segment lost 5 bases and the J segment 6 bases; nucleotides outside the gene matches: 6. The CDR3 sequence is 13 residues long. This clonotype was seen at least ten times. The antigen remains undetermined. Whole-study findings and limits: Per million T cells, TCR beta diversity dropped roughly linearly as age increased.

Primed by a sample-barcoded 5' primer and a J-beta primer mix, a second PCR proceeded for roughly 7 to 11 cycles. A template-switch adaptor that had 12 random nucleotides put a tag on each cDNA molecule. TCRdb redid the calling of the 5' RACE reads with MiXCR, one entry per CDR3 protein. The sample yields roughly 800,000 distinct CDR3 sequences, about 34% seen once. The source material was blood. The sequence was obtained from a man younger than 35 in good health. The chain has TRBV12-3 or TRBV12-4 and TRBJ1-2; 7 bases agree with TRBD1. The CDR3 spells CASSRQGADGYTF. DNA of the CDR3: TGTGCCAGCAGTCGACAGGGAGCGGATGGCTACACCTTC.